Included here is one TCR beta chain sequence, with context. This sample was taken from a study of CD8 T cells in Susac syndrome. CDR3 length: 14 residues. Germline assignment: CDR1 LGHDT and CDR2 YNNKEL (reference sequence). The V end was cut by 4 bases, the J end by 5 bases, with 14 bases between. cDNA came from roughly 0.53 to 1 ug RNA primed by random hexamers. MiXCR, applied by TCRdb to the immunoSEQ multiplex PCR reads, yields one record per CDR3 protein. Of roughly 150,000 distinct CDR3 sequences listed, 85% to 95% were seen once; the top ten hold roughly 0.16%. The origin of this receptor is a human donor with Susac syndrome. The sample comprised CD4+ T cells from PBMCs. The J gene is TRBJ1-2, the V gene TRBV3-1; weak D call: TRBD1 (6 bases). CDR3 nucleotide sequence: TGTGCCAGCAGCCTCCGGGACAACGGATATGGCTACACCTTC. Its protein is CASSLRDNGYGYTF.